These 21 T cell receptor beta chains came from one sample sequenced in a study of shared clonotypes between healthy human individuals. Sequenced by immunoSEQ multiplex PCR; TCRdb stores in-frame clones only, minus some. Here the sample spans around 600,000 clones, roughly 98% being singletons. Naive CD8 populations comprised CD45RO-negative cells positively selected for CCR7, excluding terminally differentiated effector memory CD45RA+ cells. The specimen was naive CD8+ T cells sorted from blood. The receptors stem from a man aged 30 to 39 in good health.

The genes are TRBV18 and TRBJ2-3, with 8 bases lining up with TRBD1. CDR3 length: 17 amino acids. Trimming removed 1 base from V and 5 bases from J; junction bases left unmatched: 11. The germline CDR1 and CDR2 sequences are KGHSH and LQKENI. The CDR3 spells CASSPLPGQDLQDTQYF. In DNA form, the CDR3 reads TGTGCCAGCTCACCACTCCCGGGACAGGACCTCCAAGATACGCAGTATTTT.

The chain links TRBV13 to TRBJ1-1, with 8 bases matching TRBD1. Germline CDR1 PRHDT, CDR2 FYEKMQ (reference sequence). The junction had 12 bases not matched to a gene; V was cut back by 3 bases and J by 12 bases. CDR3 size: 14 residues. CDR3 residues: CASSLTDRAAKTFF. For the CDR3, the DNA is TGTGCCAGCAGCTTGACGGACAGGGCGGCCAAAACTTTCTTT.

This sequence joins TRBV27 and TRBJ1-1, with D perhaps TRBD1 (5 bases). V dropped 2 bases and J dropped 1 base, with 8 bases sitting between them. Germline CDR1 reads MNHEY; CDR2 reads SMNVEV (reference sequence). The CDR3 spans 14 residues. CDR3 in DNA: TGTGCCAGCAGTTTAATGGGGACGAACACTGAAGCTTTCTTT. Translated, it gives CASSLMGTNTEAFF.

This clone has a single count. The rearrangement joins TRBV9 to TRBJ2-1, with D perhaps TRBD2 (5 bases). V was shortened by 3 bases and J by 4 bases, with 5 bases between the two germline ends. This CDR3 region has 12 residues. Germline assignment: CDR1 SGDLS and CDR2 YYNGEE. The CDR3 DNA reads TGTGCCAGCAGCGCGGGGTACAATGAGCAGTTCTTC. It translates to CASSAGYNEQFF.

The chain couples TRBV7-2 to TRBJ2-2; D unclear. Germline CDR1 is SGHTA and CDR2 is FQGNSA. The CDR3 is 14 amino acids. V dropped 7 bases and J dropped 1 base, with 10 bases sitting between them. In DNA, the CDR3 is TGTGCCAGCAACGTGGGTATGAACACCGGGGAGCTGTTTTTT. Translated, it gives CASNVGMNTGELFF.

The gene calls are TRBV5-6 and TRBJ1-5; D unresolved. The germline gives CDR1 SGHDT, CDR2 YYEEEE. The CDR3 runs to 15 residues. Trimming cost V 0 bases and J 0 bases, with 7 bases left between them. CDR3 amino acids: CASSLGGFSNQPQHF. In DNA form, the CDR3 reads TGTGCCAGCAGCTTGGGAGGGTTTAGCAATCAGCCCCAGCATTTT.

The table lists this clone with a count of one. The CDR3 DNA follows: TGTGCCAGCAGCGTTACTAGCGGGAGGTCGAACACCGGGGAGCTGTTTTTT. Amino acids: CASSVTSGRSNTGELFF. This chain links TRBV13 with TRBJ2-2; 12 bases line up with TRBD2. This CDR3 is 17 amino acids long. CDR1 is PRHDT, CDR2 FYEKMQ, per germline (reference sequence). The trim removed 5 bases at V and 0 bases at J, leaving 4 bases unmatched.

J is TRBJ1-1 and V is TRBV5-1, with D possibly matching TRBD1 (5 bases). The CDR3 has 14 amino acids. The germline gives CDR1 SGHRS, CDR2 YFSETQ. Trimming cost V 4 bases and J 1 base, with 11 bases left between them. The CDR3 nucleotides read TGCGCCAGCAGCCCGGACAAACCGAACACTGAAGCTTTCTTT. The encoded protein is CASSPDKPNTEAFF.

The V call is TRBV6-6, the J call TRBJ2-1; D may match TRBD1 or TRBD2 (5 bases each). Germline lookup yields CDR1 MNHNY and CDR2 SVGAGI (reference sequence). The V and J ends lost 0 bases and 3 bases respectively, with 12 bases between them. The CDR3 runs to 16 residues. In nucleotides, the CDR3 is TGTGCCAGCAGTTACTCAGGGGTACGGGACTACAATGAGCAGTTCTTC. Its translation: CASSYSGVRDYNEQFF.

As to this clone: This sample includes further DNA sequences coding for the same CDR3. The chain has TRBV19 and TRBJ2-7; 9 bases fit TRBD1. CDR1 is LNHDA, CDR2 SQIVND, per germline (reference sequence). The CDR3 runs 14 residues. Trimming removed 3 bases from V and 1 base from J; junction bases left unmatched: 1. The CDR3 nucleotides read TGTGCCAGTAGTATGACAGGGGGATCCTACGAGCAGTACTTC. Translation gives CASSMTGGSYEQYF.

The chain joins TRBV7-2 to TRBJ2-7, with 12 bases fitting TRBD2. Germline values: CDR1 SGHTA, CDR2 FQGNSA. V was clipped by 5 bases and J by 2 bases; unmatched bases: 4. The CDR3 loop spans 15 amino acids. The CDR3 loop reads CASSLRTSGAYEQYF. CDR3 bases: TGTGCCAGCAGCCTACGGACTAGCGGGGCCTACGAGCAGTACTTC.

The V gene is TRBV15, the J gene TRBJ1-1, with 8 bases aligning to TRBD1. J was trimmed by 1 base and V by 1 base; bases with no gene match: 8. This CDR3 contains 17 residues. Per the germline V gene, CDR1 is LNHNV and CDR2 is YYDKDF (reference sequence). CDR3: CATSRGRPQGANTEAFF. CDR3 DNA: TGTGCCACCAGCAGAGGTCGCCCCCAGGGGGCGAACACTGAAGCTTTCTTT.

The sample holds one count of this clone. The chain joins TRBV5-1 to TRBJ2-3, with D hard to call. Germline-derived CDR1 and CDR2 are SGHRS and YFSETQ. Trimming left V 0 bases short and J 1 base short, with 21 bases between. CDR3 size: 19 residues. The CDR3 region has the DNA TGCGCCAGCAGCTTGGCACCCGCTAGGGCGACGGCGGGCACAGATACGCAGTATTTT. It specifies CASSLAPARATAGTDTQYF.

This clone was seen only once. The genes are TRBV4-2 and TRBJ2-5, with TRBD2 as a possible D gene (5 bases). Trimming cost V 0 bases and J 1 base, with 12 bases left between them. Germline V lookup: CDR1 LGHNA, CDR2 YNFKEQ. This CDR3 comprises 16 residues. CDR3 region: CASSQESDSTQETQYF. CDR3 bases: TGTGCCAGCAGCCAAGAATCGGACTCCACCCAAGAGACCCAGTACTTC.

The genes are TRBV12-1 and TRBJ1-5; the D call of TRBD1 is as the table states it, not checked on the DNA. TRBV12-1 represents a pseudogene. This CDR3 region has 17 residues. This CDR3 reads CASSTESGTGVYQPQHF. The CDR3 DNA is TGTGCCAGCAGCACCGAATCCGGGACAGGGGTTTATCAGCCCCAGCATTTT.

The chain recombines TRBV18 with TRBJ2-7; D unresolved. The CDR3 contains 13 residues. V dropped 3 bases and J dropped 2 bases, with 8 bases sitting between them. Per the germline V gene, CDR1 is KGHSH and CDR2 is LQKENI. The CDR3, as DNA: TGTGCCAGCTCACCGTCCACAGCCTACGAGCAGTACTTC. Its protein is CASSPSTAYEQYF.

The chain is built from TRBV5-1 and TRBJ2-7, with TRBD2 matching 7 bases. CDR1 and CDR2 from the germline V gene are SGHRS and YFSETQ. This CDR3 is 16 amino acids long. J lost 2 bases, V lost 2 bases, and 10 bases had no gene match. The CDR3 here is CASSLFGGGSAYEQYF. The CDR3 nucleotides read TGCGCCAGCAGCTTATTTGGGGGAGGGAGCGCCTACGAGCAGTACTTC.

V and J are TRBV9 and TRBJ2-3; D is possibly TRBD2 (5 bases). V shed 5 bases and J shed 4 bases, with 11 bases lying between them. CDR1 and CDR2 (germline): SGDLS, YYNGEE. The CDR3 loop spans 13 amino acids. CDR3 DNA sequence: TGTGCCAGCAGAAAACTAGAGGCAGATACGCAGTATTTT. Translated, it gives CASRKLEADTQYF.

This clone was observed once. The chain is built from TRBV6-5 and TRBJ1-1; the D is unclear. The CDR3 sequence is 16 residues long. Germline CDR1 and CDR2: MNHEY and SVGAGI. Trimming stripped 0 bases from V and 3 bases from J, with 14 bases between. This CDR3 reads CASSYSSLLSDTEAFF. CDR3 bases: TGTGCCAGCAGTTACTCGAGCCTATTATCTGACACTGAAGCTTTCTTT.

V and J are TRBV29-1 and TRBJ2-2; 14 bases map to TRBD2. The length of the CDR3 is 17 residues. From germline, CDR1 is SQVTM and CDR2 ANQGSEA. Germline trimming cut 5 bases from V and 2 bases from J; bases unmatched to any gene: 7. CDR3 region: CSVLDGLAGGNTGELFF. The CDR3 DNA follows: TGCAGCGTTCTCGATGGACTAGCGGGAGGTAACACCGGGGAGCTGTTTTTT.

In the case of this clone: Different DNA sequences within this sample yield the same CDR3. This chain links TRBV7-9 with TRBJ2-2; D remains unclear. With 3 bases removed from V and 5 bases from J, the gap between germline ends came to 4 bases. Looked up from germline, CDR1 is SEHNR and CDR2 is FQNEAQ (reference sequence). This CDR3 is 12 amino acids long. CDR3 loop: CASSFGTGELFF. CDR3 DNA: TGTGCCAGCAGCTTTGGGACCGGGGAGCTGTTTTTT.